This T cell receptor (beta chain) is from a study of cytomegalovirus exposure and HLA in healthy donors (dated by TCRdb to the late 2010s). Broadly, across the study: An earlier analysis of fewer than 750 of the donors reported under 300 Gb of sequence data and 117 million unique TCR beta sequences obtained from some 170 million T cells. Approximately 330 gigabases of sequencing data and about 92 million unique TCR sequences made up an early release that covered 500 to 650 HLA-typed donors. Of the roughly 400 genotyped donors, approximately 80% fell in the genetic ancestry cluster associated with self-reported Caucasian donors. The study aimed to test whether cataloging public T cell receptors could reveal signatures of past pathogen exposure. The study profiled the T cell repertoires of fewer than 850 subjects by immunosequencing and related them to cytomegalovirus serostatus. Besides the first cohort of approximately 710 subjects, a separate validation cohort made up of over 100 different subjects was used. The study combined high-throughput TCR immunosequencing, statistical association of individual TCRs with disease status, and machine learning to predict cytomegalovirus infection status. To study patterns of TCR occurrence, a later analysis re-analyzed previously published TCR beta repertoires from 600 to 750 donors and added high-resolution HLA genotyping. Rather than using new phenotypic data, the later analysis identified candidate immune exposures from TCR beta sequences and from how often those sequences occurred across donors. In an earlier analysis of a few hundred of the donors, high-throughput TCR beta sequencing was used to judge whether each TCR beta V gene segment behaved as functional or pseudogenic. Alongside the repertoire data, information on donor age, sex, ethnicity and CMV serostatus was compiled. A later genetic analysis used genome-wide SNP genotypes for about 60% of the roughly 700 donors, treating that subset as a discovery cohort. Every repertoire in the discovery cohort had been generated on one and the same sequencing platform. Both class I and class II loci were covered by HLA typing, at four-digit resolution. Typing coverage varied by locus: roughly 629-630 donors for A, B, C, DRB1 and DQB1; approximately 560 for DQA1; more than 600 for DPA1; around 450 for DPB1. Roughly 5 DR-DQ haplotypes were treated as single units for association and clustering because of strong linkage in the cohort. Across approximately 400 genotyped donors of the cohort, an average of about 240,000 unique TCR beta nucleotide sequences per donor were sequenced, and roughly 20% of those sequences were non-productive.

Overall results and qualifications from the work: Only TCR beta chains were sequenced in this cohort, and the absence of alpha or paired-chain data limited detectable features. Approximately 16 rarely observed V segments, including chromosome 9 orphons, were excluded from the earlier analysis of several hundred of the donors because counts were too low. In a later analysis, several top co-occurrence clusters were reported to appear linked to parvovirus B19, influenza, CMV and Epstein-Barr virus. The only immune exposure information available for the cohort was CMV serostatus. Linkage disequilibrium might explain the correlated functional status among segregating V segments, but an unknown experimental factor could not be excluded. Because HLA typing was missing for some donors at each locus, association tests included only the typed subset. An earlier analysis of approximately 590 of the donors showed that most TCR beta V segments appeared in productive rearrangements either about 87% or about 30% of the time, which broadly matched IMGT annotations. The authors suggested that the approach could potentially be extended to other disease states and immunological phenotypes. A further reported finding was that TCR beta sequences accurately predicted the HLA-A and HLA-B alleles for most subjects in the first cohort. Across donors, most TCR sequences were observed very rarely, whereas some public TCRs were present in many individuals. A later analysis found that most CMV-associated TCR beta chains appeared HLA-restricted, with HLA associations seemingly driven largely by CMV exposure. A total of 150 to 200 TCR beta chains were listed by the study as associated with cytomegalovirus. Sequencing depth was assumed to be roughly uniform across donors in the presence/absence analyses, though that assumption may not hold. When HLA alleles, especially DR and DQ, strongly co-occurred, attributing TCR associations to individual alleles was difficult. In a later analysis, the rate of TCR association differed among HLA loci, with DRB1 alleles having the most associated TCRs and HLA-C alleles having the fewest. In both the original and validation cohorts, the classifier was reported to diagnose cytomegalovirus status with high specificity and sensitivity. In a later analysis, HLA-associated TCR beta chains showed more clonal expansion and lower generation probabilities than non-associated chains that were equally common. Three of the identified cytomegalovirus-associated TCR beta chains were confirmed in vitro to be specific for cytomegalovirus antigens. According to a later genetic analysis, donors in an Asian-associated ancestry cluster had fewer N-insertions in productive TCRs than the approximately 670-donor mean. Some IMGT-functional V segments, including TRBV6-2 and TRBV6-3, could not be distinguished by the 87-base-pair reads and were therefore excluded. In a later analysis, about 16,000 TCR beta sequences were associated with specific HLA alleles at a false discovery rate of 0.05. A cluster of highly shared sequence variants was judged likely to be a technical artifact of the sequencing pipeline. An association between a missense DCLRE1C variant and V-gene and J-gene trimming of TCR beta chains was found in a later genetic analysis and replicated in an independent cohort.

With respect to this clone: Its antigen remains unidentified. Base qualities are not provided; no much larger clone lies one nucleotide away.

Its CDR3 holds 15 amino acids, cysteine through phenylalanine. Of the read, only the CDR3 DNA is kept; its 45 bases are in frame from base 1. V trim: 4 bases; J trim: 7 bases; unmatched bases: 11. CDR1 and CDR2 are drawn from the germline V gene: SGHRS, YFSETQ. The cohort was made up of 500 to 850 healthy bone marrow donors. At the time of sampling, every cohort member was nominally healthy, though immune exposures that went unrecorded were likely present. The donor tested CMV seronegative, placing the donor among the roughly 340 seronegative members of the cohort. A peripheral blood sample was provided by each donor, and peripheral blood mononuclear cells were used for TCR beta sequencing. Genomic DNA extraction from the blood cell samples was performed with the Qiagen DNeasy Blood Extraction Kit. The library was prepared using the immunoSEQ multiplex PCR assay. A mixture of 60 forward primers for TCR Vbeta segments and 13 reverse primers for TCR Jbeta segments was used in the multiplex PCR. A multiplex PCR assay on genomic DNA amplified the CDR3 region of rearranged TCR beta genes. The amplified TCR beta libraries were sequenced on the Illumina HiSeq System as 87-base-pair reads. On the authors' methods: A later analysis counted about 80 million unique TCR beta chains across the 550 to 700 repertoires, and 10 million to 12 million of these chains were shared by at least two donors. A nearest-neighbor algorithm error-corrected the raw reads and collapsed the reads into unique sequences, merging closely related sequences to remove PCR and sequencing errors. V, D and J gene segments were assigned by aligning CDR3 sequences to IMGT reference sequences. For a sequence to be retained, a match of at least six nucleotides to both a V gene segment and a J gene segment was required. Rearrangements were classified as productive when the CDR3 lacked stop codons and remained in frame with V and J, and all other rearrangements were classified as non-productive. CDR3 was defined by IMGT convention, running from the second conserved V-encoded cysteine to the conserved J-encoded phenylalanine. In an earlier analysis of approximately 500 of the donors, sequences lacking an unambiguous match to a single V gene segment were excluded. An earlier analysis of 587 of the donors called V segments functional above 56.7% productive rearrangements and segregating when the between-donor standard deviation exceeded 5%. A statistical classification framework was built to diagnose cytomegalovirus status from the catalog of TCR beta chain sequences. In a later analysis, TCR nucleotide sequences were compared against IMGT/GENE-DB human TR gene sequences so that V and J genes could be assigned. Using the TCRdist pipeline, a later analysis assigned CDR3 sequences along with most-parsimonious VDJ recombination scenarios. In a later analysis, each TCR beta chain was defined by its CDR3 amino acid sequence together with its V-gene family, and reads lacking a unique V-gene family were excluded. As a way to deal with suspected cross-contamination and a sequencing artifact, a later analysis dropped under 600 nucleotide sequences that were highly shared and had low generation probability. In a later analysis, a clonal expansion index was calculated for each public chain from normalized within-repertoire ranks of inferred template counts. Generation probabilities in a later analysis came from a VDJ recombination model fitted to out-of-frame rearrangements, and those results were checked against IGoR. Hypergeometric tests were used in a later analysis to score TCR-TCR, TCR-HLA and TCR-CMV co-occurrence, with a repertoire-size bias correction applied to the TCR pairs. A later analysis estimated false discovery rates by permuting HLA or CMV assignments 20 times. In a later analysis, co-occurring TCRs were grouped with DBSCAN, and TCRdist sequence similarity was added when clustering was performed within HLA-allele-positive subsets. Repertoires with fewer than 30,000 or more than 120,000 public chains were left out of co-occurrence clustering, as were several repertoires with anomalous nucleotide sharing. Entries here come from immuneACCESS through TCRdb and include only in-frame sequences with V and J called. Some clones fail to appear in such tables; in the studies checked, an unresolved V gene covers under half of the shortfall, and the cause of the remainder is unknown. That table is the source of V, J and clone size, and D and trimming were worked out from the DNA. The sample has about 120,000 clones on record, 72% of them singletons. The ten biggest clones cover approximately 3.5% of the sample.

The material sequenced was PBMCs. The sequence derives from a man aged 25-40 years in good health and CMV-seronegative. The sequence links TRBV5-1 to TRBJ2-1, with 7 bases in between that match TRBD1. The CDR3 protein is CASSPPGGLENEQFF. Here is the DNA: TGCGCCAGCAGCCCCCCAGGGGGTCTGGAGAATGAGCAGTTCTTC.